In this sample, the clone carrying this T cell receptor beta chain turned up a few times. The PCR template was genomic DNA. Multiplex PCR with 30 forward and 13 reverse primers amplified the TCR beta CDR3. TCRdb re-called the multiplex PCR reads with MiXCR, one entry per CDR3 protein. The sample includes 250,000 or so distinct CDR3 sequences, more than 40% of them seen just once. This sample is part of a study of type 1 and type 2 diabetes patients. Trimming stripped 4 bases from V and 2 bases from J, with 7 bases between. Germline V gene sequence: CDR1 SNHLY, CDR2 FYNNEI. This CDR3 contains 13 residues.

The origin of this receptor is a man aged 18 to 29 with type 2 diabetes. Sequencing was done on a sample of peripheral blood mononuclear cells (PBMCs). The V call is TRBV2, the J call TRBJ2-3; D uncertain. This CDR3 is CASSARITDTQYF. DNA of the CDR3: TGTGCCAGCAGTGCCAGGATCACAGATACGCAGTATTTT.